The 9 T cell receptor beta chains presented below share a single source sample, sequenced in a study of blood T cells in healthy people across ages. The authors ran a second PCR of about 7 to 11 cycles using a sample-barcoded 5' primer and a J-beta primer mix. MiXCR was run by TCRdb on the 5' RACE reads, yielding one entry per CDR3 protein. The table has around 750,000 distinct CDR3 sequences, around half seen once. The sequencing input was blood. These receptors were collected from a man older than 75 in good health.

The CDR3 loop is CASSSRTGQETQYF. The CDR3 DNA reads as TGTGCCAGCAGCTCGCGGACAGGGCAAGAGACCCAGTACTTC. This chain links TRBV3-1 with TRBJ2-5; 8 nucleotides line up with TRBD1. The CDR3 loop spans 14 amino acids. The trim removed 5 bases at V and 2 bases at J, leaving 4 bases unmatched. Germline V gene data show CDR1 as LGHDT and CDR2 as YNNKEL (reference sequence).

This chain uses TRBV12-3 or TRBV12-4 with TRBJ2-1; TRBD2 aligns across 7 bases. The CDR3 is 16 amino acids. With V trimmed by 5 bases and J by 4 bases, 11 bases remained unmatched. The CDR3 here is CASSLRGEGPYNEQFF. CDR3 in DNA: TGTGCCAGCAGTCTACGGGGGGAGGGCCCTTACAATGAGCAGTTCTTC.

CDR3 in amino acids: CASSKRVAEAFF. CDR3 sequence (DNA): TGTGCCAGCTCGAAGCGGGTCGCTGAAGCTTTCTTT. The chain recombines TRBV28 with TRBJ1-1; D remains unclear. The CDR3 length is 12 residues. V lost 8 bases and J 6 bases, leaving 13 bases between the germline ends. CDR1 is MDHEN, CDR2 SYDVKM, per germline.

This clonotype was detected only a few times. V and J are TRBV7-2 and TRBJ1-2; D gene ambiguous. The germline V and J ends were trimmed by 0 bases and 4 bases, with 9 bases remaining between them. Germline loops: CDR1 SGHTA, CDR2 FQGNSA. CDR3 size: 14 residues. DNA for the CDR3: TGTGCCAGCAGCTTAGCTCCGGGTGGCTATGGCTACACCTTC. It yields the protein CASSLAPGGYGYTF. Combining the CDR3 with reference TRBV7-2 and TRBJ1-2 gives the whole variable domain GAGVSQSPSNKVTEKGKDVELRCDPISGHTALYWYRQSLGQGLEFLIYFQGNSAPDKSGLPSDRFSAERTGGSVSTLTIQRTQQEDSAVYLCASSLAPGGYGYTFGSGTRLTVV.

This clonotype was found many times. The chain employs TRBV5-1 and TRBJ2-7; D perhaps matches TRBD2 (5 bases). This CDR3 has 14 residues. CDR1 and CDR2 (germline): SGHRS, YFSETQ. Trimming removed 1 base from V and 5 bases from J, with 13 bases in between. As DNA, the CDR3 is TGCGCCAGCAGCTTGTTACTGACCGGGGACGAGCAGTACTTC. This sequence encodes CASSLLLTGDEQYF.

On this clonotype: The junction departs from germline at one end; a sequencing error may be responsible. The chain's CDR3 is CVSRRTGIYEQYF. DNA for the CDR3: TGTGTCAGCAGGAGGACAGGGATCTACGAGCAGTACTTC. The chain employs TRBV6-5 and TRBJ2-4; TRBD1 agrees at 8 bases. The J call is in doubt because the DNA end fits TRBJ2-7 better. CDR1 and CDR2 from the germline V gene are MNHEY and SVGAGI. The CDR3 runs 13 residues.

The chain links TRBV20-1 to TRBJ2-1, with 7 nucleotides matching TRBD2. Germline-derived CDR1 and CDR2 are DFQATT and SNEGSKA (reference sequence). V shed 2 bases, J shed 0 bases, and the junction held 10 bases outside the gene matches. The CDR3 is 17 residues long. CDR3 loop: CSARRASGISSYNEQFF. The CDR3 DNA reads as TGCAGTGCTAGACGGGCTAGCGGAATAAGCTCCTACAATGAGCAGTTCTTC.

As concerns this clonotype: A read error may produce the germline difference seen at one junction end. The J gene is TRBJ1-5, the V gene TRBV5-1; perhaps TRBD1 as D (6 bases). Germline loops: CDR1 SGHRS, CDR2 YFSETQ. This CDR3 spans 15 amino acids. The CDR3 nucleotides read TGCGCCAGCAGCTTGAGTGGGGGGGGCAATCAGCCCCGGCATTTT. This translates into CASSLSGGGNQPRHF.

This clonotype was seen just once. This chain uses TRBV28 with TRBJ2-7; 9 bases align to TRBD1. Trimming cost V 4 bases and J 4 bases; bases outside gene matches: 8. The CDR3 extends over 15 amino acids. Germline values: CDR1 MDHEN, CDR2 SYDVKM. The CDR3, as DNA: TGTGCCAGCAGTTATACGCCGGGACAGGGTTACGAGCAGTACTTC. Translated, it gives CASSYTPGQGYEQYF. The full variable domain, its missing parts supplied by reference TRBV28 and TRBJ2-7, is DVKVTQSSRYLVKRTGEKVFLECVQDMDHENMFWYRQDPGLGLRLIYFSYDVKMKEKGDIPEGYSVSREKKERFSLILESASTNQTSMYLCASSYTPGQGYEQYFGPGTRLTVT.